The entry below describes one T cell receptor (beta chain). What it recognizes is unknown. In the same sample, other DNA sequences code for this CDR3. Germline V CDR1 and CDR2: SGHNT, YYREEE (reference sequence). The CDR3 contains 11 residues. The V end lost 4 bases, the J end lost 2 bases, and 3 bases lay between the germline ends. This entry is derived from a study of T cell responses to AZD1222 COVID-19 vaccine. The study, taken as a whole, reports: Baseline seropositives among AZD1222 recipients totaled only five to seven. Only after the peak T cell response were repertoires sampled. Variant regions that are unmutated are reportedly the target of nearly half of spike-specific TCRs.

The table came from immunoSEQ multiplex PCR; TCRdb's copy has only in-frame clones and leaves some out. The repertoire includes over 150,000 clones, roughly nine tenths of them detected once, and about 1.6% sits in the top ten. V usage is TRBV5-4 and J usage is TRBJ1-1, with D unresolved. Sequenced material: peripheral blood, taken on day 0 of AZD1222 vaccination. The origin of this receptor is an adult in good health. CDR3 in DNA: TGTGCCAGCAGCCAAAACACTGAAGCTTTCTTT. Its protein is CASSQNTEAFF.